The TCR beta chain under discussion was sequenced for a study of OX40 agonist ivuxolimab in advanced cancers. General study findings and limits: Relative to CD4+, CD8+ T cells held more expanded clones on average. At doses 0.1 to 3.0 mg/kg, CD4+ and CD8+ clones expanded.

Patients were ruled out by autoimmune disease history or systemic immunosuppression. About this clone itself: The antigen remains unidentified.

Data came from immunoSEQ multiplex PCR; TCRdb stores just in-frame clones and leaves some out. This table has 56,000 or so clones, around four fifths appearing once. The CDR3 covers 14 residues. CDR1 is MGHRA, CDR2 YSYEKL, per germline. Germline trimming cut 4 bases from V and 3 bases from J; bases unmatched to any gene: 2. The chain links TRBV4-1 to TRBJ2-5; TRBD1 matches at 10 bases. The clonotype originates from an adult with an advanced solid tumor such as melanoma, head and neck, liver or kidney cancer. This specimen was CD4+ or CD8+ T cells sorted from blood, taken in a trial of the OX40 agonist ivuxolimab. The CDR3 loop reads CASSLGQGEETQYF. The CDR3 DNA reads TGCGCCAGCAGCCTAGGACAGGGGGAAGAGACCCAGTACTTC.